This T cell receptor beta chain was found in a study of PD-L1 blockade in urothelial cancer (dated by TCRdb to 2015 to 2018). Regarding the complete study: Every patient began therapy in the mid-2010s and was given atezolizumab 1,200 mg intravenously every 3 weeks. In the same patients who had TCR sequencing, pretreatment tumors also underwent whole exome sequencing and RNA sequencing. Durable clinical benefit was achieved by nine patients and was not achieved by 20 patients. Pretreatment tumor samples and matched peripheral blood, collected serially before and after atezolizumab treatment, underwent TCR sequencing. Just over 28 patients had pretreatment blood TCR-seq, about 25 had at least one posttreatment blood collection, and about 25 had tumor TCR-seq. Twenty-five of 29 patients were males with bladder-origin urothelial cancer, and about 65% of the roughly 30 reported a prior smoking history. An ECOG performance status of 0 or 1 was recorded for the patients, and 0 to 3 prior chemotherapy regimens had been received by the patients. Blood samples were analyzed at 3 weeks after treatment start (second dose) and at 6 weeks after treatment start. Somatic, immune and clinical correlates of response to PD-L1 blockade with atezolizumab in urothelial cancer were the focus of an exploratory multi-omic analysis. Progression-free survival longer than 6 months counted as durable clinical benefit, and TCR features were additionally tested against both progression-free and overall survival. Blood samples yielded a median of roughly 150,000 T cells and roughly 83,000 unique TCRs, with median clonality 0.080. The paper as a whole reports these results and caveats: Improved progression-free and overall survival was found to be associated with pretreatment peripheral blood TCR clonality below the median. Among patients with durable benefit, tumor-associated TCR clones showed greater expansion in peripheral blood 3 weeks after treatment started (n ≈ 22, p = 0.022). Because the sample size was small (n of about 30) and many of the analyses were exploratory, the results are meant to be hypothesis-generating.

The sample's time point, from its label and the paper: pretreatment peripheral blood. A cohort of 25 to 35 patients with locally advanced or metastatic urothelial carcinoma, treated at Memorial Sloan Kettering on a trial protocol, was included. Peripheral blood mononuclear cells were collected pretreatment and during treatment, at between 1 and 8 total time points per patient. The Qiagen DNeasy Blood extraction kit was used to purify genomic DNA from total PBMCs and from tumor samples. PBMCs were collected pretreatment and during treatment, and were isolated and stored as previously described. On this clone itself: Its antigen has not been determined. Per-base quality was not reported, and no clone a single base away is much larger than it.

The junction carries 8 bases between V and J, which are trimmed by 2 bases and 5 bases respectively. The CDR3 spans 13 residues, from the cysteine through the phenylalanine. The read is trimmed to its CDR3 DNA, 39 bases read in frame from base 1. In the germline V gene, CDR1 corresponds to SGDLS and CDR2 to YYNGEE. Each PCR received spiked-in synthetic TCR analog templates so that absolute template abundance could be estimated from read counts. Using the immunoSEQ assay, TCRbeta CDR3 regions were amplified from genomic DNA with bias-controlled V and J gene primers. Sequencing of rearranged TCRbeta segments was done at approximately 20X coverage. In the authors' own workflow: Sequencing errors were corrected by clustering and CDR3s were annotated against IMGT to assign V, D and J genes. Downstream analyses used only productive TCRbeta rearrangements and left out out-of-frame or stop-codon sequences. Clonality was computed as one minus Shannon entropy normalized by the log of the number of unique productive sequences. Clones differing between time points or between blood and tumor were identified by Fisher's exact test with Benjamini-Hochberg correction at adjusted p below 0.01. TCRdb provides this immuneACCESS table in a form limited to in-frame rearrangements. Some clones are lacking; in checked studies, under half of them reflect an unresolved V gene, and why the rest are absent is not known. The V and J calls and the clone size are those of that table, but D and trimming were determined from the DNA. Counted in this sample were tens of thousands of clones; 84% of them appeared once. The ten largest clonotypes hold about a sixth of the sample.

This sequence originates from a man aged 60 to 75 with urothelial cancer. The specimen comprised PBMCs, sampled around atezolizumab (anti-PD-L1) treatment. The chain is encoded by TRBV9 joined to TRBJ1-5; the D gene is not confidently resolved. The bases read TGTGCCAGCAGCGTTGAGTATGATCAGCCCCAGCATTTT. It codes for CASSVEYDQPQHF.